The text below deals with one T cell receptor beta chain. Antigen unknown. In germline, CDR1 is KGHDR, CDR2 SFDVKD. The V end was cut by 7 bases, the J end by 0 bases, with 9 bases between. The CDR3 runs 14 residues. The record originates from a study of response to subunit inactivated influenza vaccine. Each CDR3 protein is one row after TCRdb ran MiXCR on the RT-PCR reads. The top ten clones hold more than 9% of a sample with 710,000 or so distinct CDR3 sequences, around a sixth of them seen once. General study findings and limits: The authors put forward the suggestion that each seasonal influenza vaccination may bring in only a limited number of new T cells.

The J gene is TRBJ2-1, the V gene TRBV24-1, with D unclear. Sample: PBMCs from blood, taken 11 to 12 days after vaccination. This clonotype originated in a man aged 45-65 years who received an inactivated influenza vaccine. DNA of the CDR3: TGTGCCACCAGCGAACATAGCTCCTACAATGAGCAGTTCTTC. Translation: CATSEHSSYNEQFF.